Each of the 13 T cell receptor beta chains below was sequenced from the same sample in a study of T-cell reconstitution after alpha-beta-depleted transplantation in children. Construction of the TCRbeta library involved unique molecular identifiers. TCRdb reprocessed the PCR reads with MiXCR, giving one entry per CDR3 protein. The profile shows 350,000 to 450,000 distinct CDR3 sequences, around 21% of them singletons. The input for sequencing was PBMCs from the stem cell graft donor, taken from the stem cell graft. Receptor source: a human donor who donated a stem cell graft to a child with acute myeloid leukemia.

This clonotype was counted ten times or more. V is TRBV29-1 and J is TRBJ2-5; 10 bases match TRBD2. There are 15 residues in the CDR3. Losses at the gene ends were 4 bases for V and 4 bases for J; bases not matched to a gene: 9. CDR1 SQVTM and CDR2 ANQGSEA come from the germline V gene. This CDR3 reads CSVATAGGPGETQYF. The CDR3 DNA is TGCAGCGTTGCCACAGCGGGAGGGCCGGGAGAGACCCAGTACTTC.

There are a few counts of this clonotype. The chain employs TRBV18 and TRBJ2-4, with D unresolved. Germline CDR1 KGHSH, CDR2 LQKENI. There are 15 residues in the CDR3. Between the trimmed V and J ends, which lost 2 bases and 2 bases, there was a span of 10 bases. CDR3 residues: CASSPSSRSKNIQYF. The CDR3 DNA is TGTGCCAGCTCACCATCATCCCGGTCCAAAAACATTCAGTACTTC.

The V and J genes are TRBV12-3 or TRBV12-4 and TRBJ2-7; D gene uncertain. The CDR3 has 15 residues. V was cut by 5 bases and J by 6 bases, with 20 bases left in between. The DNA for the CDR3 is TGTGCCAGCAGTCTAAACACCGGGTCCTCGGGCGAGCAGTACTTC. It specifies CASSLNTGSSGEQYF.

The chain joins TRBV20-1 to TRBJ2-1, with 11 bases fitting TRBD2. The V gene's germline CDR1 is DFQATT and CDR2 SNEGSKA (reference sequence). V lost 3 bases to trimming and J lost 13 bases; unmatched junction nucleotides: 14. There are 15 residues in the CDR3. For the CDR3, the DNA is TGCAGTGCTAGCGTAGCGGGAGGGCGTTCGGTAGATCAGTTCTTC. Translating gives CSASVAGGRSVDQFF.

In its sample, this clonotype was seen many times. This sequence joins TRBV12-3 or TRBV12-4 and TRBJ1-5; D unclear. Trimming left V 6 bases short and J 0 bases short, with 3 bases between. The CDR3 loop spans 12 amino acids. The CDR3 reads CASRDSNQPQHF. The CDR3 region has the DNA TGTGCCAGCAGGGATAGCAATCAGCCCCAGCATTTT.

In its sample, this clonotype was seen a few times. This chain uses TRBV7-3 with TRBJ2-1; 8 bases line up with TRBD2. Germline V gives CDR1 SGHTA, CDR2 FQGTGA. The length of the CDR3 is 16 residues. Trimming removed 4 bases from V and 4 bases from J; junction bases left unmatched: 9. The CDR3 region has the DNA TGTGCCAGCAGCTCTTCCGGGACTAGGGCATACAATGAGCAGTTCTTC. Its translation is CASSSSGTRAYNEQFF.

The chain is built from TRBV12-3 or TRBV12-4 and TRBJ1-3; D may be TRBD1 (5 bases). This CDR3 is 14 amino acids long. V was shortened by 7 bases and J by 0 bases, with 10 bases between the two germline ends. This CDR3 reads CASNLRVSGNTIYF. CDR3 in DNA: TGTGCCAGCAATCTCAGGGTCTCTGGAAACACCATATATTTT.

This clonotype appeared a few times. The gene calls are TRBV20-1 and TRBJ2-7, with D perhaps matching TRBD2 (6 bases). Trimming took off 5 bases at V and 2 bases at J, with 10 bases between the two ends. CDR3 length equals 12 residues. CDR1 and CDR2 (germline): DFQATT, SNEGSKA (reference sequence). CDR3 nucleotide sequence: TGCAGTGCTTCCGGGGGAGCCTACGAGCAGTACTTC. Translation: CSASGGAYEQYF.

In this sample, this clonotype turned up a few times. The CDR3 here is CASSSPMGAAEQFF. For the CDR3, the DNA is TGTGCCAGCAGTTCCCCTATGGGGGCTGCGGAGCAGTTCTTC. The genes are TRBV6-5 and TRBJ2-1, with D maybe TRBD1 (6 bases). Trimming left V 4 bases short and J 10 bases short, with 17 bases between. The CDR3 length is 14 residues. The germline V gene has CDR1 MNHEY and CDR2 SVGAGI.

This clonotype was observed a few times. The rearrangement links TRBV24-1 to TRBJ2-1, with 8 bases matching TRBD2. Trimming took 7 bases from V and 3 from J; bases not matched to a gene: 4. Germline CDR1 KGHDR, CDR2 SFDVKD. The CDR3 covers 14 residues. The CDR3 protein is CATRSGSDYNEQFF. As DNA, the CDR3 is TGTGCCACCAGAAGCGGGAGTGACTACAATGAGCAGTTCTTC.

The gene calls are TRBV6-2 or TRBV6-3 and TRBJ2-1; D might be TRBD1 (5 bases). CDR3 length equals 13 residues. Between the trimmed V and J ends, which lost 7 bases and 3 bases, there was a span of 10 bases. The germline V gene encodes CDR1 MNHEY and CDR2 SVGEGT. The CDR3 DNA reads as TGTGCCAGCAACCCAGGGATCTACAATGAGCAGTTCTTC. The encoded protein is CASNPGIYNEQFF.

This clonotype came up many times. The chain is built from TRBV27 and TRBJ2-7; 12 positions agree with TRBD2. Germline trimming cut 6 bases from V and 1 base from J; bases unmatched to any gene: 4. The CDR3 runs 15 residues. Germline V gives CDR1 MNHEY, CDR2 SMNVEV (reference sequence). This CDR3 reads CASSILAGGSYEQYF. The CDR3 DNA reads as TGTGCCAGCAGCATACTAGCGGGAGGTTCCTACGAGCAGTACTTC.

V usage is TRBV7-2 and J usage is TRBJ2-3; D possibly matches TRBD1 or TRBD2 (5 bases each). The CDR3 is 15 residues long. V lost 3 bases and J 6 bases, leaving 16 bases between the germline ends. CDR1 is SGHTA and CDR2 is FQGNSA in the germline V gene. The CDR3 DNA sequence: TGTGCCAGCAGCTTTCGAGGGACCCAAGGTGATACGCAGTATTTT. Translated: CASSFRGTQGDTQYF.